The 25 T cell receptor beta chains below all came from one sample that was sequenced in a study of blood T cell repertoires in COVID-19. Generated by immunoSEQ multiplex PCR, the TCRdb table keeps only in-frame clones and is missing some. Found here are 200,000 to 250,000 clones, roughly 84% of them singletons; the top ten hold 1.9%. Input material: peripheral blood. Receptor source: a man aged 35 to 55 with active or convalescent COVID-19.

The rearrangement joins TRBV5-1 to TRBJ2-6; D possibly corresponds to TRBD1 (5 bases). The CDR3 covers 18 residues. Trimming took off 1 base at V and 0 bases at J, with 14 bases between the two ends. CDR1 and CDR2 (germline): SGHRS, YFSETQ. CDR3 protein: CASSLRGRPSSGANVLTF. CDR3 in DNA: TGCGCCAGCAGCTTGAGGGGAAGGCCCAGCTCTGGGGCCAACGTCCTGACTTTC.

This chain links TRBV29-1 with TRBJ2-7; D not resolved. The CDR3 sequence is 12 residues long. V was shortened by 6 bases and J by 2 bases, with 11 bases between the two germline ends. Germline-derived CDR1 and CDR2 are SQVTM and ANQGSEA. The CDR3 spells CSVGLPTYEQYF. The CDR3 DNA sequence: TGCAGCGTGGGCCTCCCTACCTACGAGCAGTACTTC.

The V gene is TRBV25-1, the J gene TRBJ2-6; perhaps TRBD1 as D (5 bases). The V end was cut by 4 bases, the J end by 0 bases, with 7 bases between. This CDR3 has 15 amino acids. From germline, CDR1 is MGHDK and CDR2 SYGVNS. The CDR3 spells CASSGQHSGANVLTF. In DNA, the CDR3 is TGTGCCAGCAGTGGACAGCACTCTGGGGCCAACGTCCTGACTTTC.

The chain has TRBV6-5 and TRBJ2-2; possibly TRBD2 for D (5 bases). Germline V gene lookup returns CDR1 MNHEY and CDR2 SVGAGI. Deletions cut 9 bases from V and 5 bases from J, with 10 bases between. The CDR3 contains 12 residues. The CDR3 coding sequence is TGTGCCAGTCGGGGAGAGACCGGGGAGCTGTTTTTT. It translates to CASRGETGELFF.

A note on this clone: At the DNA level, this CDR3 is encoded by other sequences in the same sample as well. V is TRBV7-9 and J is TRBJ1-1; D gene uncertain. The germline V gene has CDR1 SEHNR and CDR2 FQNEAQ (reference sequence). The CDR3 length is 13 residues. V lost 4 bases to trimming and J lost 0 bases, with 6 bases between them. CDR3 residues: CASSSTVNTEAFF. Here the CDR3 DNA reads TGTGCCAGCAGCTCTACGGTGAACACTGAAGCTTTCTTT.

V gene TRBV5-1 combines with J gene TRBJ1-1; unclear D gene. The ends were cut back, 4 bases at V and 5 bases at J, with 18 bases in the middle. The CDR3 has 15 amino acids. Germline CDR1 and CDR2: SGHRS and YFSETQ. CDR3 DNA sequence: TGCGCCAGCAGCCCGGGTTCGATCGCGAGTACTGAAGCTTTCTTT. Protein: CASSPGSIASTEAFF.

The chain couples TRBV18 to TRBJ2-1; D is ambiguous. The ends were cut back, 0 bases at V and 2 bases at J, with 8 bases in the middle. The germline gives CDR1 KGHSH, CDR2 LQKENI. The CDR3 is 15 amino acids. The CDR3 protein is CASSPPSLAYNEQFF. The CDR3 nucleotides read TGTGCCAGCTCACCACCGTCACTGGCCTACAATGAGCAGTTCTTC.

The CDR3 DNA sequence: TGTGCCAGCAACGGACAGGGATTTTTCTCTGGGGCCAACGTCCTGACTTTC. Translating it yields CASNGQGFFSGANVLTF. The chain is built from TRBV2 and TRBJ2-6; 8 bases align to TRBD1. The CDR3 is 17 residues long. J was trimmed by 0 bases and V by 7 bases; bases with no gene match: 8. Germline CDR1 and CDR2: SNHLY and FYNNEI.

V is TRBV4-1 and J is TRBJ2-7; 7 bases align to TRBD2. Trimming at V came to 4 bases and at J to 2 bases, leaving 17 bases not matched to a gene. The CDR3 loop spans 18 amino acids. Germline V lookup: CDR1 MGHRA, CDR2 YSYEKL. Here the CDR3 reads CASSPLRVAGRVAYEQYF. The CDR3 bases are TGCGCCAGCAGCCCCCTCAGGGTAGCGGGTCGGGTTGCCTACGAGCAGTACTTC.

The rearrangement links TRBV2 to TRBJ1-1; D gene uncertain. Trimming shortened V by 3 bases and J by 10 bases, and 12 bases separated the two germline ends. CDR1 is SNHLY, CDR2 FYNNEI, per germline. The CDR3 sequence is 12 residues long. CDR3 protein: CASSDRVLVAFF. The CDR3 DNA is TGTGCCAGCAGTGATCGCGTTCTTGTAGCTTTCTTT.

This clone was seen just once. The CDR3 bases are TGTGCCAGCAGTTATAACCCAGCGCCCTACAATGAGCAGTTCTTC. Residues: CASSYNPAPYNEQFF. This chain joins TRBV6-6 and TRBJ2-1, with D hard to call. Germline loops: CDR1 MNHNY, CDR2 SVGAGI (reference sequence). V lost 3 bases, J lost 2 bases, and 11 bases lay in between. CDR3 length: 15 residues.

The rearrangement uses TRBV28 and TRBJ2-2; 8 positions agree with TRBD1. In germline, CDR1 is MDHEN, CDR2 SYDVKM. V lost 6 bases, J lost 5 bases, and 2 bases stayed unmatched. The CDR3 runs 13 residues. The CDR3 region is CASRRQGTGELFF. For the CDR3, the DNA is TGTGCCAGCAGGAGACAGGGGACCGGGGAGCTGTTTTTT. Full variable domain (outside the CDR3, taken from reference TRBV28 and TRBJ2-2): DVKVTQSSRYLVKRTGEKVFLECVQDMDHENMFWYRQDPGLGLRLIYFSYDVKMKEKGDIPEGYSVSREKKERFSLILESASTNQTSMYLCASRRQGTGELFFGEGSRLTVL.

The chain is built from TRBV28 and TRBJ1-2; the D gene is possibly TRBD1 (5 bases). The CDR3 sequence is 14 residues long. Germline V gene lookup returns CDR1 MDHEN and CDR2 SYDVKM. Trimming removed 3 bases from V and 8 bases from J, with 16 bases in between. The CDR3 nucleotides read TGTGCCAGCAGTTTCATGCGGGGGGTTGACGGCTACACCTTC. It is translated as CASSFMRGVDGYTF.

In nucleotides, the CDR3 is TGCGCCAGCAGCTTGGCCGGGGACAGGGCGAGGCGAGAGACCCAGTACTTC. Protein: CASSLAGDRARRETQYF. The chain employs TRBV5-1 and TRBJ2-5, with 9 bases lining up with TRBD1. V shed 0 bases and J 4 bases; nucleotides not matched to a gene: 10. The CDR3 is made up of 17 amino acids. In germline, CDR1 is SGHRS, CDR2 YFSETQ. Full variable domain (outside the CDR3, taken from reference TRBV5-1 and TRBJ2-5): KAGVTQTPRYLIKTRGQQVTLSCSPISGHRSVSWYQQTPGQGLQFLFEYFSETQRNKGNFPGRFSGRQFSNSRSEMNVSTLELGDSALYLCASSLAGDRARRETQYFGPGTRLLVL.

This chain joins TRBV12-2 and TRBJ2-7; the table's D call, TRBD2, has no DNA check behind it. TRBV12-2 is classified as a pseudogene. This CDR3 is built from 14 residues. The CDR3 bases are TGTGCAAGTCGCTCGAGCGGGAGCCTCTACGAGCAGTACTTC. Protein: CASRSSGSLYEQYF.

The V gene is TRBV15, the J gene TRBJ1-1; D is uncertain. The germline CDR1 and CDR2 sequences are LNHNV and YYDKDF (reference sequence). The CDR3 consists of 16 residues. The V and J ends lost 0 bases and 0 bases respectively, with 11 bases between them. CDR3 protein: CATSRDFKDLNTEAFF. The CDR3 region has the DNA TGTGCCACCAGCAGAGATTTCAAGGACTTGAACACTGAAGCTTTCTTT.

The chain carries TRBV3-1 (or the pseudogene TRBV3-2) and TRBJ2-5, with D hard to call. Germline CDR1 is LGHDT and CDR2 is YNNKEL (reference sequence). The V and J ends lost 4 bases and 5 bases respectively, with 5 bases between them. The CDR3 is 11 amino acids. The CDR3: CASSLSETQYF. CDR3 bases: TGTGCCAGCAGCCTATCCGAGACCCAGTACTTC.

This clone came up a few times. The J gene is TRBJ1-5, the V gene TRBV18; possible D gene TRBD1, 5 bases. There are 15 residues in the CDR3. Trimming shortened V by 2 bases and J by 5 bases, and 13 bases separated the two germline ends. Germline V gene sequence: CDR1 KGHSH, CDR2 LQKENI. Here the CDR3 DNA reads TGTGCCAGCTCACCAGGGGGGTTCGGAGATCAGCCCCAGCATTTT. Translation: CASSPGGFGDQPQHF.

The chain links TRBV28 to TRBJ1-5, with D uncertain. In germline, CDR1 is MDHEN, CDR2 SYDVKM. The CDR3 length is 13 residues. The V end lost 6 bases, the J end lost 0 bases, and 6 bases lay between the germline ends. CDR3: CASRSVSNQPQHF. In DNA form, the CDR3 reads TGTGCCAGCAGATCGGTTAGCAATCAGCCCCAGCATTTT.

CDR3 nucleotide sequence: TGTGCCAGCAGTAGGGACAGGGATTATAGCAATCAGCCCCAGCATTTT. The encoded protein is CASSRDRDYSNQPQHF. The chain links TRBV27 to TRBJ1-5; 9 bases align to TRBD1. Germline V gene sequence: CDR1 MNHEY, CDR2 SMNVEV (reference sequence). J gave up 0 bases and V 5 bases, and 5 bases lay outside the gene matches. The CDR3 contains 16 residues.

The rearrangement joins TRBV4-1 to TRBJ1-1, with TRBD1 matching 10 bases. The germline V gene has CDR1 MGHRA and CDR2 YSYEKL. This CDR3 contains 15 residues. The V segment lost 3 bases and the J segment 3 bases; nucleotides outside the gene matches: 4. The CDR3 sequence: CASSQGTGADTEAFF. CDR3 bases: TGCGCCAGCAGCCAGGGGACAGGGGCTGACACTGAAGCTTTCTTT.

V gene TRBV6-4 combines with J gene TRBJ2-7, with D possibly TRBD1 on 6 matching bases. CDR1 and CDR2 (germline): MRHNA, SNTAGT. The CDR3 runs 13 residues. V lost 7 bases, J lost 6 bases, and 16 bases lay in between. DNA for the CDR3: TGTGCCAGCACCCCGACAGGCTACTGCGAGCAGTACTTC. Protein: CASTPTGYCEQYF.

This chain uses TRBV5-4 with TRBJ1-5; no clear D gene. CDR3 size: 13 residues. Germline assignment: CDR1 SGHNT and CDR2 YYREEE (reference sequence). V dropped 7 bases and J dropped 4 bases, with 12 bases sitting between them. The CDR3, as DNA: TGTGCCAGCGCACCGGGGTTGAATCAGCCCCAGCATTTT. Amino acids: CASAPGLNQPQHF.

This clone appeared a few times. The chain combines TRBV3-1 (or the pseudogene TRBV3-2) with TRBJ2-7; D gene ambiguous. Trimming shortened V by 0 bases and J by 6 bases, and 18 bases separated the two germline ends. This CDR3 comprises 16 residues. The V gene's germline CDR1 is LGHDT and CDR2 YNNKEL (reference sequence). CDR3 protein: CASSQDPRSVGGEQYF. CDR3 DNA: TGTGCCAGCAGCCAAGATCCGAGGTCCGTCGGTGGCGAGCAGTACTTC.

V gene TRBV5-1 combines with J gene TRBJ1-1; D is ambiguous. V gave up 0 bases and J gave up 1 base, with 13 bases separating them. The CDR3 extends over 16 amino acids. Germline V gene lookup returns CDR1 SGHRS and CDR2 YFSETQ. CDR3 nucleotides: TGCGCCAGCAGCTTGGTGGCAGGCCCCCCGAACACTGAAGCTTTCTTT. As protein: CASSLVAGPPNTEAFF.